The 3 T cell receptor beta chains below come from one sample, sequenced in a study of blood T cell repertoires in COVID-19. The protocol was immunoSEQ multiplex PCR, while the TCRdb copy is restricted to in-frame clones and leaves out a portion. Here the sample spans some 130,000 clones, approximately 80% being singletons. The source material was peripheral blood. Source of these receptors: a woman at least 80 years old with acute or convalescent COVID-19.

The chain couples TRBV15 to TRBJ1-5; 7 bases match TRBD1. CDR3 size: 16 residues. Germline V gene data show CDR1 as LNHNV and CDR2 as YYDKDF (reference sequence). V was pared by 4 bases and J by 3 bases, with 9 bases of the junction left unmatched. CDR3 sequence reads: CATSTRQGSVNQPQHF. CDR3 DNA sequence: TGTGCCACCAGCACTAGACAGGGATCGGTCAATCAGCCCCAGCATTTT.

The V call is TRBV7-2, the J call TRBJ2-3; 10 bases agree with TRBD2. The CDR3 length is 18 residues. J lost 2 bases, V lost 1 base, and 9 bases had no gene match. The V gene's germline CDR1 is SGHTA and CDR2 FQGNSA. CDR3: CASSLVAGGPLHTDTQYF. CDR3 in DNA: TGTGCCAGCAGCTTAGTAGCGGGGGGACCTTTACACACAGATACGCAGTATTTT.

This clone was picked up one time. The chain is built from TRBV19 and TRBJ2-1; D may be TRBD1 (7 bases). The V and J ends lost 9 bases and 8 bases respectively, with 20 bases between them. The germline V gene has CDR1 LNHDA and CDR2 SQIVND (reference sequence). CDR3 length: 14 amino acids. CDR3 amino acids: CASEQGRNFDEQFF. CDR3 nucleotide sequence: TGTGCCAGCGAACAGGGGAGGAATTTCGATGAGCAGTTCTTC.